Listed below are T cell receptor beta chains from one sample, sequenced in a study of T cells after yellow fever vaccination. TCRdb analysed the 5' RACE reads with MiXCR anew, one entry per CDR3 protein. Altogether approximately 510,000 distinct CDR3 sequences are present, 20% to 25% being singletons, with the ten largest covering approximately 15%. This sample comprised PBMCs, obtained approximately 22 days after the first yellow fever vaccination. These receptors were taken from a man aged 18 to 29 who received the YFV17D yellow fever vaccine. CDR3s include the opening cysteine and the closing phenylalanine or tryptophan. The order of the fields is D gene, clone size, J gene, V gene, CDR3 protein, CDR3 DNA. A D gene is named only where the DNA matches it firmly. Only part of the rows carry a size: once, few, many, or a class if the clone is expanded.

D gene: .
clone size: .
J gene: TRBJ1-1
V gene: TRBV29-1
CDR3 protein: CSVEDPGLNTEAFF
CDR3 DNA: TGCAGCGTTGAAGATCCGGGTCTGAACACTGAAGCTTTCTTT

D gene: TRBD1
clone size: few
J gene: TRBJ2-7
V gene: TRBV7-9
CDR3 protein: CASSSRDRSSYEQYF
CDR3 DNA: TGTGCCAGCAGCTCAAGGGACAGAAGTTCCTACGAGCAGTACTTC

D gene: TRBD1
clone size: .
J gene: TRBJ2-5
V gene: TRBV5-1
CDR3 protein: CASSLGQVGETQYF
CDR3 DNA: TGCGCCAGCAGCTTAGGACAGGTTGGCGAGACCCAGTACTTC

D gene: TRBD2
clone size: few
J gene: TRBJ2-3
V gene: TRBV3-1
CDR3 protein: CASSPIAGGRTQYF
CDR3 DNA: TGTGCCAGCAGCCCGATAGCGGGGGGGCGGACGCAGTATTTT

D gene: .
clone size: many
J gene: TRBJ1-5
V gene: TRBV19
CDR3 protein: CASRSYSHQPQHF
CDR3 DNA: TGTGCCAGTAGATCATATAGTCATCAGCCCCAGCATTTT

D gene: .
clone size: .
J gene: TRBJ2-7
V gene: TRBV6-5
CDR3 protein: CASSYGSTYEQYF
CDR3 DNA: TGTGCCAGCAGTTATGGGAGTACGTACGAGCAGTACTTC

D gene: .
clone size: few
J gene: TRBJ2-1
V gene: TRBV4-1
CDR3 protein: CASSQAEGYEQFF
CDR3 DNA: TGCGCCAGCAGCCAAGCAGAAGGGTATGAGCAGTTCTTC

D gene: TRBD2
clone size: .
J gene: TRBJ2-5
V gene: TRBV6-5
CDR3 protein: CASSLGLAMETQYF
CDR3 DNA: TGTGCCAGCAGTTTGGGACTAGCGATGGAGACCCAGTACTTC

D gene: TRBD2
clone size: .
J gene: TRBJ2-7
V gene: TRBV27
CDR3 protein: CASSFGASGVTELYF
CDR3 DNA: TGTGCCAGCAGTTTCGGGGCTAGCGGGGTAACCGAGCTGTACTTC

D gene: .
clone size: few
J gene: TRBJ2-1
V gene: TRBV12-3/TRBV12-4
CDR3 protein: CASSFEGGYNEQFF
CDR3 DNA: TGTGCCAGCAGTTTCGAGGGGGGATACAATGAGCAGTTCTTC

D gene: .
clone size: .
J gene: TRBJ1-6
V gene: TRBV6-2/TRBV6-3
CDR3 protein: CASSYGTGVRSPLHF
CDR3 DNA: TGTGCCAGCAGTTACGGGACCGGGGTCCGTTCACCCCTCCACTTT

D gene: .
clone size: .
J gene: TRBJ2-6
V gene: TRBV5-1
CDR3 protein: CASMRASSGANVLTF
CDR3 DNA: TGCGCCAGCATGAGGGCTAGCTCTGGGGCCAACGTCCTGACTTTC

D gene: .
clone size: .
J gene: TRBJ1-5
V gene: TRBV7-8
CDR3 protein: CASSLRNYQPQHF
CDR3 DNA: TGTGCCAGCAGCTTAAGGAATTATCAGCCCCAGCATTTT

D gene: TRBD1
clone size: few
J gene: TRBJ2-2
V gene: TRBV2
CDR3 protein: CASRDRGAFTGELFF
CDR3 DNA: TGTGCCAGCAGAGACAGGGGAGCTTTTACCGGGGAGCTGTTTTTT

D gene: .
clone size: .
J gene: TRBJ2-3
V gene: TRBV5-1
CDR3 protein: CASSSDSVDTQYF
CDR3 DNA: TGCGCCAGCAGCTCGGACAGTGTGGATACGCAGTATTTT

D gene: TRBD1
clone size: .
J gene: TRBJ2-3
V gene: TRBV5-4
CDR3 protein: CASSMTQGLDTQYF
CDR3 DNA: TGTGCCAGCAGCATGACACAGGGGCTGGATACGCAGTATTTT

D gene: .
clone size: few
J gene: TRBJ2-5
V gene: TRBV20-1
CDR3 protein: CSAQSTEETQYF
CDR3 DNA: TGCAGTGCCCAATCGACAGAAGAGACCCAGTACTTC

D gene: .
clone size: few
J gene: TRBJ1-1
V gene: TRBV7-6
CDR3 protein: CASSVTTGSYTEAFF
CDR3 DNA: TGTGCCAGCAGCGTAACGACCGGGTCTTACACTGAAGCTTTCTTT

D gene: .
clone size: few
J gene: TRBJ2-7
V gene: TRBV5-1
CDR3 protein: CASSSGQQTYEQYF
CDR3 DNA: TGCGCCAGCAGCTCCGGACAGCAAACCTACGAGCAGTACTTC

D gene: .
clone size: .
J gene: TRBJ2-5
V gene: TRBV10-2
CDR3 protein: CASILGGPGETQYF
CDR3 DNA: TGCGCCAGCATCCTCGGGGGCCCCGGTGAGACCCAGTACTTC

D gene: TRBD2
clone size: .
J gene: TRBJ2-7
V gene: TRBV4-2
CDR3 protein: CASSQDTGTSGTYEQYF
CDR3 DNA: TGTGCCAGCAGCCAAGACACCGGGACTAGCGGAACCTACGAGCAGTACTTC

D gene: .
clone size: .
J gene: TRBJ2-7
V gene: TRBV6-1
CDR3 protein: CASTSGYVQYF
CDR3 DNA: TGTGCCAGCACTTCGGGCTACGTGCAGTACTTC

D gene: TRBD2
clone size: .
J gene: TRBJ2-1
V gene: TRBV29-1
CDR3 protein: CSVGGGGGNEQFF
CDR3 DNA: TGCAGCGTTGGGGGCGGGGGGGGCAATGAGCAGTTCTTC

D gene: .
clone size: few
J gene: TRBJ2-2
V gene: TRBV12-3/TRBV12-4
CDR3 protein: CASIFNNPNTGELFF
CDR3 DNA: TGTGCCAGCATCTTTAACAATCCGAACACCGGGGAGCTGTTTTTT

D gene: TRBD1
clone size: few
J gene: TRBJ1-6
V gene: TRBV18
CDR3 protein: CASSPGQGVYSPLHF
CDR3 DNA: TGTGCCAGCTCGCCGGGACAGGGTGTTTATTCACCCCTCCACTTT

D gene: TRBD2
clone size: .
J gene: TRBJ2-3
V gene: TRBV5-1
CDR3 protein: CASSGRPSGVDTQYF
CDR3 DNA: TGCGCCAGCAGCGGCCGACCTAGCGGGGTGGATACGCAGTATTTT

D gene: .
clone size: few
J gene: TRBJ1-2
V gene: TRBV6-5
CDR3 protein: CASSYRWTGYTF
CDR3 DNA: TGTGCCAGCAGTTACAGGTGGACGGGCTACACCTTC